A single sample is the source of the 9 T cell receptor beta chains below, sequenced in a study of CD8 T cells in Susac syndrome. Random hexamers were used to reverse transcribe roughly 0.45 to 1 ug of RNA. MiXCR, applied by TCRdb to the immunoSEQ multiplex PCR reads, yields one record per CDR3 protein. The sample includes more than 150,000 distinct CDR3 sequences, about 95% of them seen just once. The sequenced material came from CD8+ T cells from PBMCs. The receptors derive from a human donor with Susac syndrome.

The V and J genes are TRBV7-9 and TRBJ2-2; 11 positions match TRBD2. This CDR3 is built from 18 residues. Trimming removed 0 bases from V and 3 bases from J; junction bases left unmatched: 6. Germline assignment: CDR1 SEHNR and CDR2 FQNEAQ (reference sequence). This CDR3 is CASSLAHLAGGHTGELFF. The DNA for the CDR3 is TGTGCCAGCAGCTTAGCTCACCTAGCGGGAGGACACACCGGGGAGCTGTTTTTT.

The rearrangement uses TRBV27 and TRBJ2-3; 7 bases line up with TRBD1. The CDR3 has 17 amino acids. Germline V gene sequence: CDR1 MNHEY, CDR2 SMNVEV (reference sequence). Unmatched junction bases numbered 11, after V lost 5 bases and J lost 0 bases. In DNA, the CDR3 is TGTGCCAGCAGTCCGACGAAGGGGGCGGTAAGCACAGATACGCAGTATTTT. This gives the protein CASSPTKGAVSTDTQYF.

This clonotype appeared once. CDR3 amino acids: CASSKTPGLGEKLFF. CDR3 coding DNA: TGTGCCAGCAGCAAAACGCCGGGGCTGGGTGAAAAACTGTTTTTT. The rearrangement links TRBV7-9 to TRBJ1-4, with D perhaps matching TRBD1 (5 bases). This CDR3 has 15 residues. Trimming pared 5 bases from V and 7 bases from J, leaving 17 bases between. Germline CDR1 reads SEHNR; CDR2 reads FQNEAQ (reference sequence). Variable domain in full (rest from reference TRBV7-9 and TRBJ1-4): DTGVSQNPRHKITKRGQNVTFRCDPISEHNRLYWYRQTLGQGPEFLTYFQNEAQLEKSRLLSDRFSAERPKGSFSTLEIQRTEQGDSAMYLCASSKTPGLGEKLFFGSGTQLSVL.

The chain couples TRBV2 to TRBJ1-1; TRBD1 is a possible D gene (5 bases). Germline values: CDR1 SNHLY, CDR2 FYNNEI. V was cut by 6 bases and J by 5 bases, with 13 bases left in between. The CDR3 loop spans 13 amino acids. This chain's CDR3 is CASRQEWGTEAFF. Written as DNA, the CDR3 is TGTGCCAGCAGACAGGAGTGGGGGACTGAAGCTTTCTTT.

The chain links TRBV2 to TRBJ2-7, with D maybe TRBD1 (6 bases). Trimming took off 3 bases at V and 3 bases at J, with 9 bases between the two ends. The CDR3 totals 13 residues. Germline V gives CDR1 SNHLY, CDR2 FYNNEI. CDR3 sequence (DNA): TGTGCCAGCAGTGACGCGACAGGCTACGAGCAGTACTTC. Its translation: CASSDATGYEQYF.

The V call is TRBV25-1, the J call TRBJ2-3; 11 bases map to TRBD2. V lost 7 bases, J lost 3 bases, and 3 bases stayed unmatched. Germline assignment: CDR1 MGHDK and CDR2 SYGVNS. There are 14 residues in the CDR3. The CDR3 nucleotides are TGTGCCAGCACCTTAGCGGGGGGGACAGATACGCAGTATTTT. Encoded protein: CASTLAGGTDTQYF.

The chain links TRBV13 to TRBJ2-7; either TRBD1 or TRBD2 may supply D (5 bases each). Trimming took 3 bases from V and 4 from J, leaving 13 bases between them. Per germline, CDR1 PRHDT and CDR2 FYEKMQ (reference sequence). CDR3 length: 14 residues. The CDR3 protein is CASSFSRGPYEQYF. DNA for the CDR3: TGTGCCAGCAGCTTCAGTAGGGGACCTTACGAGCAGTACTTC.

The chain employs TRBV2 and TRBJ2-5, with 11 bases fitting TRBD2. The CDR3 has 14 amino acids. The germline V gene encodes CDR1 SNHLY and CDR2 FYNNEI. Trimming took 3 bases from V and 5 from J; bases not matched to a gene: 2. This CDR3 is CASSEASGRETQYF. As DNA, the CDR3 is TGTGCCAGCAGTGAGGCTAGCGGGAGGGAGACCCAGTACTTC. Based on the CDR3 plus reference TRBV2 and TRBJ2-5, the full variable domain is EPEVTQTPSHQVTQMGQEVILRCVPISNHLYFYWYRQILGQKVEFLVSFYNNEISEKSEIFDDQFSVERPDGSNFTLKIRSTKLEDSAMYFCASSEASGRETQYFGPGTRLLVL.

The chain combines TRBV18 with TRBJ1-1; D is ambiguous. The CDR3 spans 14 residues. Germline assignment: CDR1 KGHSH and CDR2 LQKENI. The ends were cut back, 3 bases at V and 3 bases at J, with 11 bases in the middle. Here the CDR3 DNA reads TGTGCCAGCTCACCGACACTGGTCGACACTGAAGCTTTCTTT. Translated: CASSPTLVDTEAFF.